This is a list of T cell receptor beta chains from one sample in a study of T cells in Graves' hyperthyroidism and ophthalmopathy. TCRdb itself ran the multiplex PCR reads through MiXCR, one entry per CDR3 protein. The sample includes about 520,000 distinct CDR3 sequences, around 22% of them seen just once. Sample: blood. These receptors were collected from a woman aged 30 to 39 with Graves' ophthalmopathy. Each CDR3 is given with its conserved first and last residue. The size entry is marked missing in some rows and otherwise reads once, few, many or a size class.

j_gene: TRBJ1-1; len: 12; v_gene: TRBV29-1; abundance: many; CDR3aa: CSVVGQNTEAFF
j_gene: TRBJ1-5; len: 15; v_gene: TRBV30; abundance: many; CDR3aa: CAWSVIGTVNQPQHF
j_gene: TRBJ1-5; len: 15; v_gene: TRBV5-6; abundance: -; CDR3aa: CASIKSGGGNQPQHF
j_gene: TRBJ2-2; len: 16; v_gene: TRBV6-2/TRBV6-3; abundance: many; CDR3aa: CASSFPTGGRTGELFF
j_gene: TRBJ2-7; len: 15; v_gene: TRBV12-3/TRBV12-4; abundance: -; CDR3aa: CASSRQGGVSYEQYF
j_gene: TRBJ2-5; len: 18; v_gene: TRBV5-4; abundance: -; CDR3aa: CASSWGRNRRTPQETQYF
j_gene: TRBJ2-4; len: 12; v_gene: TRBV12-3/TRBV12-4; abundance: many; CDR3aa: CASSLDRNIQYF
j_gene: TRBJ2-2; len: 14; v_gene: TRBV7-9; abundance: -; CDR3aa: CASSLEGATGELFF
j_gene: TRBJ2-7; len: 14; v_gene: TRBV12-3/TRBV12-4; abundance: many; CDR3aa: CASTWGQGAGEQYF
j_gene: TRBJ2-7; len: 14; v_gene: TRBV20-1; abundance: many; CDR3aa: CSAPDRILYEVQYF
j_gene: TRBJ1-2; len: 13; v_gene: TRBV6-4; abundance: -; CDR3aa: CASSWGPRAGYTF
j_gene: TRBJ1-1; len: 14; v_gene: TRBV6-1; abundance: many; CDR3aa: CASSPGGMNTEAFF
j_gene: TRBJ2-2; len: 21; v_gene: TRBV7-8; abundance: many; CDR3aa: CASSFKEGTDPGQSSTGELFF
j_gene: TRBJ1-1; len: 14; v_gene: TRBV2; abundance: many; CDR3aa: CASRDYWPDTEAFF
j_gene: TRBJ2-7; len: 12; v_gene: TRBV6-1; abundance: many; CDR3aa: CASSGVGYEQYF
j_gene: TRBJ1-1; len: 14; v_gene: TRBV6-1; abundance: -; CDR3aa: CASSEEFYRTEAFF
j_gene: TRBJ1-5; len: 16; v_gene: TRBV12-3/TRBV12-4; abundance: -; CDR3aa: CASSLKQGGSNQPQHF
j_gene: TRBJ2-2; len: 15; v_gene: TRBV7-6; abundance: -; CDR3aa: CASRRMSGSTGELFF
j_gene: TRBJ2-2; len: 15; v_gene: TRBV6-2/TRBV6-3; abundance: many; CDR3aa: CASSYSTGNSGELFF
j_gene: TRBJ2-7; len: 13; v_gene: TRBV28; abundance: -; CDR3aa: CASSLVGLDEQYF
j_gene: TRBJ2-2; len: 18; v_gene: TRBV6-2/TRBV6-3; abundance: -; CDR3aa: CASSYSPPGTGPSGELFF
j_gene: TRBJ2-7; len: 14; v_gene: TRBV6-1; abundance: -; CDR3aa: CASSEWGQGSEQYF
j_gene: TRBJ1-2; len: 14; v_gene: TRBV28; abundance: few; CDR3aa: CASSSGHLNYGYTF
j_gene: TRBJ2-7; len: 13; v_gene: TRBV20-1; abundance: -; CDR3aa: CSARADITYEQYF
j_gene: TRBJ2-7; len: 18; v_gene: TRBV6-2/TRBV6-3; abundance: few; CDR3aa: CASSYAGTGGGLRHEQYF
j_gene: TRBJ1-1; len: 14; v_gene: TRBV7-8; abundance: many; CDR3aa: CASSLERRNTEAFF
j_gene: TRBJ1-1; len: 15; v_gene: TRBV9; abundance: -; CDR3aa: CASSAKWGTDHEAFF
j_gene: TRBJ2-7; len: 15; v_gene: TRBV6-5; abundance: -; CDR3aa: CASSYSRQVYYEQYF
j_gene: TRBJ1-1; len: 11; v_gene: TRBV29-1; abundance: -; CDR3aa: CSVFEYTEAFF
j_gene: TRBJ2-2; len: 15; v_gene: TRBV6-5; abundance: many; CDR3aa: CASRLAGANTGELFF
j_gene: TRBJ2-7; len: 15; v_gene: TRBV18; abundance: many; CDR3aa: CASSPGQGMSYEQYF
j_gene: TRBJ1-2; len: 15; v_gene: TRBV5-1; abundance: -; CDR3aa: CASSLGDRGLKGYTF
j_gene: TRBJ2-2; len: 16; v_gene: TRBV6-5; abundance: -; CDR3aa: CANSYSGQSDTGELFF
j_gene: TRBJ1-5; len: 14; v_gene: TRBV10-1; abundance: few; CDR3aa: CASSAGRGNQPQHF
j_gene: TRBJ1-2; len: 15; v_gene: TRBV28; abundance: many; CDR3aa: CASSLLGGDHYGYTF
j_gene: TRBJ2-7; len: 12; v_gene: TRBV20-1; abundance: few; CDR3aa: CSAGTSRYEQYF
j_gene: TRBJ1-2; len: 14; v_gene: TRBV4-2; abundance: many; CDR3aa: CASSQADRGGGYTF
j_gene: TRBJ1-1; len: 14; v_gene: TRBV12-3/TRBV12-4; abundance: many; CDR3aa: CASSLNRGGTEAFF
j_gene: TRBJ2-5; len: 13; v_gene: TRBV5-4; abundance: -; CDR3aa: CASSMGTKETQYF
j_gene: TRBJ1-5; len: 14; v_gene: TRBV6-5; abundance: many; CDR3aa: CASGIDSSNQPQHF
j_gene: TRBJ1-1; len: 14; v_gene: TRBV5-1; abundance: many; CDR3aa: CASSINGMNTEAFF
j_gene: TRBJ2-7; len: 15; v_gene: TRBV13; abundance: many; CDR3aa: CASSGRDSDSYEQYF
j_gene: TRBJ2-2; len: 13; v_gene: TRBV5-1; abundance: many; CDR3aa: CASSPPTTGELFF
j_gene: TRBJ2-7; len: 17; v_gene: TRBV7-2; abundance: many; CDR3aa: CASSLTLSGGSTYEQYF
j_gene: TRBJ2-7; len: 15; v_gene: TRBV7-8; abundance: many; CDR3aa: CASSLEQGAIYEQYF
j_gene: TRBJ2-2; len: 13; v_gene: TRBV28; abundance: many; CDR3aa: CASSPDDTGELFF
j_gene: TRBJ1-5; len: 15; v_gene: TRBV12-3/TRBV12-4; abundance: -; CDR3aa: CASSRSGTSGQPQHF
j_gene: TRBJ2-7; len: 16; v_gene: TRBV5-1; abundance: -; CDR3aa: CASSPGTSGRLHEQYF
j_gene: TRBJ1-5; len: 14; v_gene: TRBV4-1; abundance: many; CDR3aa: CASGPTLSNQPQHF
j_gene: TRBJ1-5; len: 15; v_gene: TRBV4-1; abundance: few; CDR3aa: CASSPEPRGDQPQHF
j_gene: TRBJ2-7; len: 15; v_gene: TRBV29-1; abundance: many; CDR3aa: CSVEGISGKTYEQYF
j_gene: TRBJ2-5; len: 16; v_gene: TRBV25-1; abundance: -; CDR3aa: CASSEWDSPDGETQYF
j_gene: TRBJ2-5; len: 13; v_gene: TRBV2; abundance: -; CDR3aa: CASRLRQQETQYF
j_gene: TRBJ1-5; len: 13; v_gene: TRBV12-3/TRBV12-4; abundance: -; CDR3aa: CASSFNTDQPQHF